This entry concerns a single T cell receptor (beta chain). The protocol was immunoSEQ multiplex PCR, while the TCRdb copy is restricted to in-frame clones and leaves out a portion. The table has fewer than 120,000 clones, around nine tenths seen once. The sample belongs to a study of control samples from healthy donors and cancer patients. The TCR sequence derives from a woman aged 55-69 years with lung cancer. The source material was PBMCs.

CDR3 nucleotides: TGTGCCAGCAGCCAAGTTTTTCAACCGAATGAAAAACTGTTTTTT. Protein sequence: CASSQVFQPNEKLFF. The V call is TRBV3-1 (or the pseudogene TRBV3-2), the J call TRBJ1-4; the D is unclear. V lost 1 base and J lost 5, with 11 bases in between. The CDR3 runs 15 residues. Germline V lookup: CDR1 LGHDT, CDR2 YNNKEL (reference sequence).